This TCR beta chain was captured in a study of radiation and T cells in renal cell carcinoma. Findings of the study overall: In blood, top tumor clones expanded by 2 weeks, shrinking by 4.

Germline V lookup: CDR1 SGHNT, CDR2 YYREEE (reference sequence). V lost 2 bases, J lost 3 bases, and 20 bases lay in between. The CDR3 is 17 residues long. On this clone: What it binds is not known.

The sample's time point: blood 2 weeks post-SBRT. Treatment described: 15 Gy SBRT to primary tumor, nephrectomy 4 weeks later. Libraries were prepared by immunoSEQ multiplex PCR; TCRdb keeps only in-frame clonotypes and omits some of them. The sample has 150,000 to 190,000 clones; approximately 86% are singletons. The source was blood, collected from a patient whose treatment included radiotherapy and nephrectomy. The V gene is TRBV5-4, the J gene TRBJ1-2; maybe TRBD1 (5 bases). The TCR comes from a woman between 45 and 65 years old with renal cell carcinoma. The CDR3 sequence: CASSFGTRYNPDYGYTF. DNA of the CDR3: TGTGCCAGCAGCTTCGGGACCCGTTACAACCCCGACTATGGCTACACCTTC.